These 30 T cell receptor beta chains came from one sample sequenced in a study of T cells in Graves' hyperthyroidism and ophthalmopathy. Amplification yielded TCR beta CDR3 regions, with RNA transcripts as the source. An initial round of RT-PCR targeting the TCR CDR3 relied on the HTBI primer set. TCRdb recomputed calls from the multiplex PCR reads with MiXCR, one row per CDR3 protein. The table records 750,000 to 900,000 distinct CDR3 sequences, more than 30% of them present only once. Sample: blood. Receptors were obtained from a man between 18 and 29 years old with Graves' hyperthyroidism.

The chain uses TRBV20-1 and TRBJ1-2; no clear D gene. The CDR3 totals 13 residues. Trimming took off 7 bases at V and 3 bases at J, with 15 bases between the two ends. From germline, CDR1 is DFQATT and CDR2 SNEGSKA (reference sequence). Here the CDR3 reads CSGSSIGDYGYTF. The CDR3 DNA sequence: TGCAGTGGTAGCTCAATAGGTGACTATGGCTACACCTTC.

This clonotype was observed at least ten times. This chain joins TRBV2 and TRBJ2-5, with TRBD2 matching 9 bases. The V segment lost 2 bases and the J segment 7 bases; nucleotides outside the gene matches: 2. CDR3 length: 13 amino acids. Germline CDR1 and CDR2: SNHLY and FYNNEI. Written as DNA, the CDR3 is TGTGCCAGCAGTGAACTTAGCGGGGGGACCCAGTACTTC. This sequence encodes CASSELSGGTQYF. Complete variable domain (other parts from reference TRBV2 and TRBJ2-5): EPEVTQTPSHQVTQMGQEVILRCVPISNHLYFYWYRQILGQKVEFLVSFYNNEISEKSEIFDDQFSVERPDGSNFTLKIRSTKLEDSAMYFCASSELSGGTQYFGPGTRLLVL.

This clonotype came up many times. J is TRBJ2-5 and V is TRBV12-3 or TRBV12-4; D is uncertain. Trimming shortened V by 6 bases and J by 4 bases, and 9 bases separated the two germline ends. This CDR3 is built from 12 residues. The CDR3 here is CASRIAVETQYF. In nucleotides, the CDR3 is TGTGCCAGCAGGATCGCGGTAGAGACCCAGTACTTC.

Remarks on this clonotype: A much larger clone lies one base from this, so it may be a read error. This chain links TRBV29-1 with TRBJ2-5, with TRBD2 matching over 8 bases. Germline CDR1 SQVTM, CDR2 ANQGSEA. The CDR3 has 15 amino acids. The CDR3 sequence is CSVEHAGGLQETRYF. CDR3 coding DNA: TGCAGCGTTGAACATGCGGGGGGACTCCAAGAGACCCGGTACTTC.

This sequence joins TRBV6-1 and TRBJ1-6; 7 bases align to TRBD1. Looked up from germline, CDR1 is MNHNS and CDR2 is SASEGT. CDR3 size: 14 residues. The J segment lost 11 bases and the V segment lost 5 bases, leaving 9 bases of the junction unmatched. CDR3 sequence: CASSQVTGPAPLHF. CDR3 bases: TGTGCCAGCAGTCAGGTGACAGGGCCGGCACCCCTCCACTTT.

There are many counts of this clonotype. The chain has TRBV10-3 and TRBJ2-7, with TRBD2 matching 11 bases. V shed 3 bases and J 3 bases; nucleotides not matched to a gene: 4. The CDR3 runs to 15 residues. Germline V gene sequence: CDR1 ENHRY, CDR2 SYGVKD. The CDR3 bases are TGTGCCATCAGTGATTCTGGGACTAGCGGCTACGAGCAGTACTTC. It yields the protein CAISDSGTSGYEQYF.

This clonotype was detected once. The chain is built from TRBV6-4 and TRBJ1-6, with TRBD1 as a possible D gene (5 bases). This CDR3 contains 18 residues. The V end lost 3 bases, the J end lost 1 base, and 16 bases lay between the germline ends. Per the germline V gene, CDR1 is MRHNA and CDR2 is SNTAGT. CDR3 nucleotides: TGTGCCAGCAGTGAATCGATCGGGGGACGGTCCTATAATTCACCCCTCCACTTT. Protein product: CASSESIGGRSYNSPLHF.

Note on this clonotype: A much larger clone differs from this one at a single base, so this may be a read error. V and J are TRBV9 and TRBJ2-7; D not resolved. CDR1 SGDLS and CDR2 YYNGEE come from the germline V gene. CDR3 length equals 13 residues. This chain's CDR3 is CASSVESGYEQCF. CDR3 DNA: TGTGCCAGCAGCGTAGAGTCAGGCTACGAGCAGTGCTTC.

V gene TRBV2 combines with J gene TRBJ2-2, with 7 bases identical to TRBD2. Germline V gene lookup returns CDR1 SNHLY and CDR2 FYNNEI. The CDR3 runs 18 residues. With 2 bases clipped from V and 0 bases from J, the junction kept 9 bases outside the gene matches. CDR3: CASSELRAGVANTGELFF. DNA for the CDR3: TGTGCCAGCAGTGAACTCCGCGCGGGGGTCGCGAACACCGGGGAGCTGTTTTTT.

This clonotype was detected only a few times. CDR3 sequence (DNA): TGCAGCGTCTCGCCGGGGAAGGGCACTGAAGCTTTCTTT. Protein product: CSVSPGKGTEAFF. The chain couples TRBV29-1 to TRBJ1-1, with D uncertain. CDR1 is SQVTM, CDR2 ANQGSEA, per germline. V dropped 6 bases and J dropped 4 bases, with 15 bases sitting between them. The CDR3 is 13 residues long.

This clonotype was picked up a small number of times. The CDR3 bases are TGCGCCAGCAGCCAAGATCTAGGACAGGGTTACTACGAGCAGTACTTC. This translates into CASSQDLGQGYYEQYF. The chain links TRBV4-1 to TRBJ2-7; 8 nucleotides match TRBD1. Germline V lookup: CDR1 MGHRA, CDR2 YSYEKL. V lost 0 bases and J lost 3; bases outside the gene matches: 7. The CDR3 consists of 16 residues.

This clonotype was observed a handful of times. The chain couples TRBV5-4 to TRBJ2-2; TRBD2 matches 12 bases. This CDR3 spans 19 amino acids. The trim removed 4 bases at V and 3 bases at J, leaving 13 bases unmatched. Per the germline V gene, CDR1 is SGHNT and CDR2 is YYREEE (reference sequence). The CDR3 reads CASSLGLAGPKDYTGELFF. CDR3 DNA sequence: TGTGCCAGCAGCCTGGGACTAGCGGGCCCTAAGGACTACACCGGGGAGCTGTTTTTT.

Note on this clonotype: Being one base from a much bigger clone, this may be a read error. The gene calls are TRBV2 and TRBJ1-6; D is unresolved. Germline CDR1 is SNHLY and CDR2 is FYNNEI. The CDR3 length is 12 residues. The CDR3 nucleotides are TGTGCCAGCAAAGGCAATAATTCACCCCCCCACTTT. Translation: CASKGNNSPPHF.

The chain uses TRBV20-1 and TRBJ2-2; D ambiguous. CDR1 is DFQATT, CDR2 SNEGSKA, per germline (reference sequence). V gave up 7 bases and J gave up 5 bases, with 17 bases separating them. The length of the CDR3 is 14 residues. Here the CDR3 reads CSVLVQASTGELFF. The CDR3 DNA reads TGCAGTGTTTTAGTTCAGGCATCAACCGGGGAGCTGTTTTTT.

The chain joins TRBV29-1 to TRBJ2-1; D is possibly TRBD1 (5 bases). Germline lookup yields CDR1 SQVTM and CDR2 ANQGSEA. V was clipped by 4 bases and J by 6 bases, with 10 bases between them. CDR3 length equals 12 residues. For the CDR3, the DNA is TGCAGCGTTGTATGGGGCGCCAATGAGCAGTTCTTC. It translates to CSVVWGANEQFF.

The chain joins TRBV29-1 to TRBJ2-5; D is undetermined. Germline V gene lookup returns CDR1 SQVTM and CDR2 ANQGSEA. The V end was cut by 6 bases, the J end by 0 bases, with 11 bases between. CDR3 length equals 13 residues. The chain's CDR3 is CSVAQKNQETQYF. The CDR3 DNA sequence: TGCAGCGTGGCACAGAAAAACCAAGAGACCCAGTACTTC.

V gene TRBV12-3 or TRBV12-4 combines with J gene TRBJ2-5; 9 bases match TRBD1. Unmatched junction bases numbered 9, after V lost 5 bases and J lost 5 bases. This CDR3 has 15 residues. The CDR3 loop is CASSLGTGRRETQYF. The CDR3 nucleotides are TGTGCCAGCAGTCTTGGGACAGGGCGGCGGGAGACCCAGTACTTC.

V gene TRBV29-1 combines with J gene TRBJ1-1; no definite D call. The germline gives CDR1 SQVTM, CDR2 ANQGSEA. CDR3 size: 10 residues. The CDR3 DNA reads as TGCAGTTCGGAGAACACTGAAGCTTTCTTT. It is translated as CSSENTEAFF. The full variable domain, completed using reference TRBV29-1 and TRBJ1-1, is SAVISQKPSRDICQRGTSLTIQCQVDSQVTMMFWYRQQPGQSLTLIATANQGSEATYESGFVIDKFPISRPNLTFSTLTVSNMSPEDSSIYLCSSENTEAFFGQGTRLTVV.

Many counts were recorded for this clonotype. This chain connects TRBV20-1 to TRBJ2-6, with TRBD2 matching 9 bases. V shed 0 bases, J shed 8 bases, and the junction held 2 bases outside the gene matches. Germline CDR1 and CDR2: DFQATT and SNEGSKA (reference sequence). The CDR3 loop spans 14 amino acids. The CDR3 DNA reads TGCAGTGCTAGAGATGCGGGGGGGACCAACGTCCTGACTTTC. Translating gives CSARDAGGTNVLTF.

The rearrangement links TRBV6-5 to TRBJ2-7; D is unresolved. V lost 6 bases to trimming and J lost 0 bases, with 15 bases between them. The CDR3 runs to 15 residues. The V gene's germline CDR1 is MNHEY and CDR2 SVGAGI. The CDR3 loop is CASRITSDVSYEQYF. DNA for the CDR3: TGTGCCAGCAGAATTACGTCCGACGTCTCCTACGAGCAGTACTTC.

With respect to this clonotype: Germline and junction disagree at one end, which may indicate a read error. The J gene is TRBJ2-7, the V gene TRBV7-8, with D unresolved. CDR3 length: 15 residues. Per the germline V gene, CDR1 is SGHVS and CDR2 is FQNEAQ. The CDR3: CVSQTSPSAMEEQYF. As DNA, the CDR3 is TGTGTCAGCCAGACGTCCCCATCGGCGATGGAGGAGCAGTACTTC.

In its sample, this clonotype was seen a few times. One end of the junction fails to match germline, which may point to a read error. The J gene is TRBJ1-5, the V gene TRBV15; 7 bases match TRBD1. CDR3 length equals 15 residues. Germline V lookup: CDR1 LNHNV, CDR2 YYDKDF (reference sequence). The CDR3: CAASKAGGGNQPQHF. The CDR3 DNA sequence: TGTGCCGCCAGCAAAGCAGGGGGTGGCAATCAGCCCCAGCATTTT.

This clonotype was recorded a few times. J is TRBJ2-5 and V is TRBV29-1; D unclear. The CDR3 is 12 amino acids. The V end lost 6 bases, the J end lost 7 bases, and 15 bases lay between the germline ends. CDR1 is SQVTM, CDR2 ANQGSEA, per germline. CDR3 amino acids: CSVPSGLGTQYF. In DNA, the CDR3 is TGCAGCGTCCCCTCCGGGCTGGGGACCCAGTACTTC.

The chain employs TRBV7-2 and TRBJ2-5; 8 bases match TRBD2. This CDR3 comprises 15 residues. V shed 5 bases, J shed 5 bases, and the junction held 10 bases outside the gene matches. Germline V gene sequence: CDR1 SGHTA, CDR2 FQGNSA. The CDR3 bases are TGTGCCAGCAGCCCAAAGGGACTAGGAGTGGAGACCCAGTACTTC. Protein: CASSPKGLGVETQYF.

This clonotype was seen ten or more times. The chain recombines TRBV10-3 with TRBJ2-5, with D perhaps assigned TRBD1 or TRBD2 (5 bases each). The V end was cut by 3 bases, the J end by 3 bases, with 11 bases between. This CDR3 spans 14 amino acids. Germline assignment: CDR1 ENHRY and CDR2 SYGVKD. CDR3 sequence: CAISEPRGEETQYF. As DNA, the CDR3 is TGTGCCATCAGTGAACCGAGGGGCGAAGAGACCCAGTACTTC.

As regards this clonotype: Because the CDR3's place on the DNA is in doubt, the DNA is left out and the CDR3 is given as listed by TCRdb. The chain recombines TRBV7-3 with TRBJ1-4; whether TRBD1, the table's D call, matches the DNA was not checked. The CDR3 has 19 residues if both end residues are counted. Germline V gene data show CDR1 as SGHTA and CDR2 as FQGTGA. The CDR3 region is CASSSPPGTGDSGMKNCFF.

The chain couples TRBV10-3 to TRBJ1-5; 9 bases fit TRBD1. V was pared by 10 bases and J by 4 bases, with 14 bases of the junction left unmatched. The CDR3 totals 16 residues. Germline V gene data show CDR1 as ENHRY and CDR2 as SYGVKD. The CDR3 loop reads CATGTGIDEGNQPQHF. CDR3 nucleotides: TGTGCCACCGGGACAGGGATCGACGAAGGAAATCAGCCCCAGCATTTT.

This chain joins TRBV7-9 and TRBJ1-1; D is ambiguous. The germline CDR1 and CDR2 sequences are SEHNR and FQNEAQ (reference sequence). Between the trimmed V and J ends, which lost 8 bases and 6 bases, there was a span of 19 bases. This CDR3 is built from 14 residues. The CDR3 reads CASGSQEEGPEAFF. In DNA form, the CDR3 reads TGTGCCAGCGGCTCTCAGGAGGAGGGCCCTGAAGCTTTCTTT.

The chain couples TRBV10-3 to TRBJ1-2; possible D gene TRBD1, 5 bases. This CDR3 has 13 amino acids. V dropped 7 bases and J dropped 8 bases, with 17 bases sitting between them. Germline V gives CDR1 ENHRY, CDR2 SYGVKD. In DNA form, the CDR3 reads TGTGCCATCACCCGGACACTTGAGGAGGGCTACACCTTC. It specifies CAITRTLEEGYTF.

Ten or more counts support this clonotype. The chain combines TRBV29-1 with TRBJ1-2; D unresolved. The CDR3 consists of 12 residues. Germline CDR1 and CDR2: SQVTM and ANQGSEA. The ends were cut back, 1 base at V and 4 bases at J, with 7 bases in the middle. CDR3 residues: CSVEGASYGYTF. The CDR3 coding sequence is TGCAGCGTTGAAGGGGCGAGCTATGGCTACACCTTC.